The present T cell receptor (beta chain) was sequenced within a study of a mutant IDH1 vaccine in newly diagnosed glioma. Overall study context: Treated patients comprised roughly 60% males and approximately 40% females, mean age about 38 years. Before enrollment, patients got radiotherapy alone, temozolomide alone, or mostly the combination.

The CDR3 length is 14 residues. Germline V CDR1 and CDR2: LNHDA, SQIVND (reference sequence). V gave up 2 bases and J gave up 7 bases, with 12 bases separating them. The sample's time point: baseline, week 1 (first vaccination visit). The sample's treatment: pre-vaccination baseline after standard-of-care therapy. Diagnosis in the donors showed new WHO grade 3 or 4 astrocytomas that were IDH1-mutant and ATRX-lost. Produced via immunoSEQ multiplex PCR; TCRdb's table is partial and in-frame only. The data contain approximately 52,000 clones, about 83% of them singletons. The receptor was isolated from a middle-aged woman with glioma. Sequencing was performed on PBMCs, taken from a glioma patient treated with radiotherapy, temozolomide or both. This rearrangement joins TRBV19 to TRBJ1-5, with D tentatively TRBD1 (5 bases). The CDR3 nucleotides read TGTGCCAGTAGTATAACCGAGGGGTGGCAGCCCCAGCATTTT. Amino acid sequence: CASSITEGWQPQHF.